Below, one T cell receptor beta chain is given with its context. Its antigen is still unknown. The entry originates in a study of T cell responses to AZD1222 COVID-19 vaccine. Profiled with immunoSEQ multiplex PCR; TCRdb holds only in-frame clones, not every one. The sample consists of some 150,000 clones, 70% to 90% of them appearing once. Broader study findings: Baseline serology detected seropositivity in only a handful of AZD1222 recipients. Donors skewed white British and female; clonal diversity was possibly underestimated.

V was clipped by 4 bases and J by 0 bases, with 15 bases between them. The CDR3 spans 16 residues. The germline V gene encodes CDR1 LNHDA and CDR2 SQIVND (reference sequence). The clonotype comes from an adult in good health. The source was peripheral blood, collected on day 0 of AZD1222 vaccination. The V call is TRBV19, the J call TRBJ1-2, with D unresolved. CDR3 bases: TGTGCCAGTAGTACTCGGTCAGAAAGTACTAACTATGGCTACACCTTC. Protein sequence: CASSTRSESTNYGYTF.